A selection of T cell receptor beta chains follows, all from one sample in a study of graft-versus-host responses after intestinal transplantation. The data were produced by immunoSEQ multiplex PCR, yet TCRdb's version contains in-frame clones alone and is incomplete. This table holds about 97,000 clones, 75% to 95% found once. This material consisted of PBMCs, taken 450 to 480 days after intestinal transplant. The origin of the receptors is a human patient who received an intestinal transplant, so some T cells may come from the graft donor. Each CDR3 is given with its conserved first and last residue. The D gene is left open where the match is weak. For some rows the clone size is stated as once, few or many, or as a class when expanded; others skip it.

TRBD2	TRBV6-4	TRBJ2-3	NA	TGTGCCAGCAGTGAAAAAGCGGGGGGCACAGATACGCAGTATTTT	CASSEKAGGTDTQYF
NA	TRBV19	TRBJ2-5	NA	TGTGCCAGTAGTTCCGACTGGGAAGAGACCCAGTACTTC	CASSSDWEETQYF
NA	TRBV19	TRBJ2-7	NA	TGTGCCAGTAGTCCCGGGGCGGGGTACGAGCAGTACTTC	CASSPGAGYEQYF
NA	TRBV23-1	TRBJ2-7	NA	TGCGCCAGCAGTCTGGAGACCCTAAACGTATCTTTACTCTACGAGCAGTACTTC	CASSLETLNVSLLYEQYF
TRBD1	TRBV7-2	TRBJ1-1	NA	TGTGCCAGCAGCATACAGGGGGCCACTGAAGCTTTCTTT	CASSIQGATEAFF
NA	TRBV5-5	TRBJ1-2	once	TGTGCCAGCAGCTACTGGGACCTAACGGGAGGCTACACCTTC	CASSYWDLTGGYTF
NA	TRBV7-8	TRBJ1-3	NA	TGTGCCAGCAGCTTAGCAGGGCGCGGGACCTCTGGAAACACCATATATTTT	CASSLAGRGTSGNTIYF
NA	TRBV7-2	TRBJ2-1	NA	TGTGCCAGCACCTCCTCCGGGAATGAGCAGTTCTTC	CASTSSGNEQFF
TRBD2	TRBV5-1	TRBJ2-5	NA	TGCGCCAGCAGCCCCAGTGCCTCGGGCGGGGGTTCAAGAGAGACCCAGTACTTC	CASSPSASGGGSRETQYF
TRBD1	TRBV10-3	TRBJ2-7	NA	TGTGCCTCCGGGACAGGGGTCGACGAGCAGTACTTC	CASGTGVDEQYF
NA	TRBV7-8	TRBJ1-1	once	TGTGCCAGCAGCCCTGCAGGGAGGACTGAAGCTTTCTTT	CASSPAGRTEAFF
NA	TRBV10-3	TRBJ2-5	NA	TGTGCCACCAGTGAACAGGGAGTCCGTCCAGAGACCCAGTACTTC	CATSEQGVRPETQYF
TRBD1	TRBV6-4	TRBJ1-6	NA	TGTGCCAGCAGTGTCGGGACAGGGGAAACACCCCTCCACTTT	CASSVGTGETPLHF
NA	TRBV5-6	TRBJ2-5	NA	TGTGCCAGCAGCGGGGACTCTCAAGAGACCCAGTACTTC	CASSGDSQETQYF
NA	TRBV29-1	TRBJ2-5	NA	TGCAGCGTTACTCTGGCTAGGGCGGGAGAGACCCAGTACTTC	CSVTLARAGETQYF
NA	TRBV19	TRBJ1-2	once	TGTGCCAGTAGTTCTTCAGTTTACTATGGCTACACCTTC	CASSSSVYYGYTF
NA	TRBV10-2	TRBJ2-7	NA	TGCGCCAGCAATCTGGGGGTCCCCTACGAGCAGTACTTC	CASNLGVPYEQYF
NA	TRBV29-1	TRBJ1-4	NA	TGCAGCGCCCGGGGCTCAACTAATGAAAAACTGTTTTTT	CSARGSTNEKLFF
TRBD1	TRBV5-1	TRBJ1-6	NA	TGCGCCAGCAGGAGGGAGACAGGGAACTCACCCCTCCACTTT	CASRRETGNSPLHF
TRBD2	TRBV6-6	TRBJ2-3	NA	TGTGCCAGCAGTCATCTAGCGGTCCTCGATACGCAGTATTTT	CASSHLAVLDTQYF
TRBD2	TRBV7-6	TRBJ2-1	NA	TGTGCCAGCAGCCCCGGGACTAGCGGGGGGCCTTACAATGAGCAGTTCTTC	CASSPGTSGGPYNEQFF
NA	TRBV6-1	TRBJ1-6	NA	TGTGCCCACCGGGGGCAAACTAATTCACCCCTCCACTTT	CAHRGQTNSPLHF
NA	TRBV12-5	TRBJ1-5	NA	TGTGCTAGTGGTTTGATCGGGTTCGATCAGCCCCAGCATTTT	CASGLIGFDQPQHF
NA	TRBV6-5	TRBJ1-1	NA	TGTGCCAGCAGTTACCCACCCCCAGGGGCTTTCTTT	CASSYPPPGAFF
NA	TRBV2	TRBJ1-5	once	TGTGCTCTCGGTGGGGGGTTGGGTCAGCCCCAGCATTTT	CALGGGLGQPQHF
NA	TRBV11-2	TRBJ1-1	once	TGTGCCAGCAGGGAATGGAACACTGAAGCTTTCTTT	CASREWNTEAFF
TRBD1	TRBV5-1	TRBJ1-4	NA	TGCGCCAGCAGCTTTCAAGGACAGGGTCAAAAACTGTTTTTT	CASSFQGQGQKLFF
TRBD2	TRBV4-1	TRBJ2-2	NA	TGCGCCAGCAGCCCCAGGACTAGCGGGGGGTCAGGGGAGCTGTTTTTT	CASSPRTSGGSGELFF
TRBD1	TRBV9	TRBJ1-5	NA	TGTGCCAGCAGCGCCGACAGGGACCAGCCCCAGCATTTT	CASSADRDQPQHF
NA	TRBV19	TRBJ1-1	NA	TGTGCCAGTATCCGGGCCACTAACACTGAAGCTTTCTTT	CASIRATNTEAFF
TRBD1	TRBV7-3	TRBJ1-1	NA	TGTGCCAGCAGCCCCACAGGGGGGAGTACTGAAGCTTTCTTT	CASSPTGGSTEAFF
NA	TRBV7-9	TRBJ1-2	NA	TGTGCCAGCAGCTTAGAAGGGAGGCAGGGGTATGGCTACACCTTC	CASSLEGRQGYGYTF
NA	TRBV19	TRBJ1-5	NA	TGTGCCAGTAGTATCCCGGGTTTTAGCAATCAGCCCCAGCATTTT	CASSIPGFSNQPQHF
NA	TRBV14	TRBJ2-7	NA	TGTGCCAGCAGCCAAAAGCCGGACTCCTACGAGCAGTACTTC	CASSQKPDSYEQYF
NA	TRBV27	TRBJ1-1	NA	TGTGCCAGCAGTTTAAGGGACACTGAAGCTTTCTTT	CASSLRDTEAFF
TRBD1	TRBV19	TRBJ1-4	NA	TGTGCCAGCCAGTGGGGCTCGGACAGGCTAAATGAAAAACTGTTTTTT	CASQWGSDRLNEKLFF
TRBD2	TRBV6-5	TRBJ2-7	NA	TGTGCCAGCAGTTACTTTTCGACTAGCGGGGGTTACGAGCAGTACTTC	CASSYFSTSGGYEQYF
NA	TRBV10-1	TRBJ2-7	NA	TGCGCCAGCAGTGAGTACCGGGACCGACCCTACGAGCAGTACTTC	CASSEYRDRPYEQYF
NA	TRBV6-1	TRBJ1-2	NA	TGTGCCAGCAGTGAGGGTTGGGGGGAAGGTGGCTACACCTTC	CASSEGWGEGGYTF
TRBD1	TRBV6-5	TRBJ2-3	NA	TGTGCCAGCAGTTACTCCGGACAGGGTGGGGATACGCAGTATTTT	CASSYSGQGGDTQYF
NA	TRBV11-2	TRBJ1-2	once	TGTGCCAGCAGCCCCGGTGGGAGCTATGGCTACACCTTC	CASSPGGSYGYTF
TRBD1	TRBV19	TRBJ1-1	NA	TGTGCCAGTAGTACGCACAGGGGGAGGGACACTGAAGCTTTCTTT	CASSTHRGRDTEAFF